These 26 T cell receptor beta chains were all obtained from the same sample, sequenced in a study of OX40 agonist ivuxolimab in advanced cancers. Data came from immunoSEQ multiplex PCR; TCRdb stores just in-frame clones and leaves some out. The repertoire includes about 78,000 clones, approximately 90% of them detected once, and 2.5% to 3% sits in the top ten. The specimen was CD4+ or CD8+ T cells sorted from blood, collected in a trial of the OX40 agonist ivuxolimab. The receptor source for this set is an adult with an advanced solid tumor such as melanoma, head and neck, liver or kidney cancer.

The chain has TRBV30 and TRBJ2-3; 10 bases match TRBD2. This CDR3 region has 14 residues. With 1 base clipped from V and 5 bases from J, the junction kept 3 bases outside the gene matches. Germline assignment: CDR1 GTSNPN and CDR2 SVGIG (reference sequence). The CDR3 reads CAWSDRLAGDTQYF. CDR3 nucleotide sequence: TGTGCCTGGAGTGACCGACTAGCGGGAGATACGCAGTATTTT.

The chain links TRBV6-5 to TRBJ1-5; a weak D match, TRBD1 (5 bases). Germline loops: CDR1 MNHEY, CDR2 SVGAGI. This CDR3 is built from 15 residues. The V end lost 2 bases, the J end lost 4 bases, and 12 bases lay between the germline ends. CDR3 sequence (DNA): TGTGCCAGCAGTTACCAACGGGGCCCGAATCAGCCCCAGCATTTT. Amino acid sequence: CASSYQRGPNQPQHF.

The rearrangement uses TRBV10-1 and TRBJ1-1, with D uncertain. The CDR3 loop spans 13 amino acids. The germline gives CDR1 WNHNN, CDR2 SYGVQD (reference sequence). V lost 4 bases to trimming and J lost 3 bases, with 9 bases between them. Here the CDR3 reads CASSGSVYTEAFF. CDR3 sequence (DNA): TGCGCCAGCAGTGGCTCGGTGTACACTGAAGCTTTCTTT.

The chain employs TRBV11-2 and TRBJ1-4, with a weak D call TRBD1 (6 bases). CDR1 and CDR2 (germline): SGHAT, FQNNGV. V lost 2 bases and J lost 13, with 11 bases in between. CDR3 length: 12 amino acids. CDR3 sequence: CASSLRGTRLFF. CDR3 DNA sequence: TGTGCCAGCAGCTTAAGGGGGACGCGACTGTTTTTT.

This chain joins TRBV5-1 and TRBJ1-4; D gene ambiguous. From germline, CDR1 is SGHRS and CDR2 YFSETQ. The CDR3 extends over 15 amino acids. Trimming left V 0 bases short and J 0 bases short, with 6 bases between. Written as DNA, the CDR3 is TGCGCCAGCAGCTTGGGGGTGACAACTAATGAAAAACTGTTTTTT. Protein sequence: CASSLGVTTNEKLFF.

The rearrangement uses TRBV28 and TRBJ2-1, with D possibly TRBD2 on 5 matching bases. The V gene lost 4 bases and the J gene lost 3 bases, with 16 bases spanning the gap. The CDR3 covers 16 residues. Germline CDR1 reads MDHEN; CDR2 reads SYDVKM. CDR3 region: CASSSTSAERYNEQFF. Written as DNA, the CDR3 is TGTGCCAGCAGTTCAACTAGTGCCGAGCGCTACAATGAGCAGTTCTTC.

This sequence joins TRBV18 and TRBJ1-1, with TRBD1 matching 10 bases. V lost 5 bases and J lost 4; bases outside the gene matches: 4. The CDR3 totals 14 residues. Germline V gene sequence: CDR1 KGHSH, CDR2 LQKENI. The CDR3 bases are TGTGCCAGCTCAGCCGGGACAGGGGTCACTGAAGCTTTCTTT. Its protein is CASSAGTGVTEAFF.

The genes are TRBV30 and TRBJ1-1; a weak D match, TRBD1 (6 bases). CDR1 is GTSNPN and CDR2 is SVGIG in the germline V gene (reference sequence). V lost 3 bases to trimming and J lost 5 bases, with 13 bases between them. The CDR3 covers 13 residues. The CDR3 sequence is CAWSAGAVTEAFF. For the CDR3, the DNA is TGTGCCTGGAGCGCGGGGGCGGTGACTGAAGCTTTCTTT.

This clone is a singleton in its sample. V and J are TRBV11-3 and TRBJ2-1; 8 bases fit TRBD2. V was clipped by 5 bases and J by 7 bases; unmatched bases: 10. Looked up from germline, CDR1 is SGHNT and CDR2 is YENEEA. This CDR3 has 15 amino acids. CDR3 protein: CASSLRTSYGNEQFF. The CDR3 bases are TGTGCCAGCAGCCTCCGGACTAGCTATGGAAATGAGCAGTTCTTC.

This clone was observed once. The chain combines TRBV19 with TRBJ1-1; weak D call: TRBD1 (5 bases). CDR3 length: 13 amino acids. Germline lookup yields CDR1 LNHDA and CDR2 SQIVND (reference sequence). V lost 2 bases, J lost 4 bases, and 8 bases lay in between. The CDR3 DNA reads TGTGCCAGTAGTATACTAGGGGTCACTGAAGCTTTCTTT. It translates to CASSILGVTEAFF.

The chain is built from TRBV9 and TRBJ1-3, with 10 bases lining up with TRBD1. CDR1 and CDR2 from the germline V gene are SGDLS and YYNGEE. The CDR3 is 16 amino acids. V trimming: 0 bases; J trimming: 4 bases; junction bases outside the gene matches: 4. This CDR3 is CASSVEMGQGGNTIYF. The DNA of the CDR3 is TGTGCCAGCAGCGTAGAAATGGGACAGGGGGGAAACACCATATATTTT.

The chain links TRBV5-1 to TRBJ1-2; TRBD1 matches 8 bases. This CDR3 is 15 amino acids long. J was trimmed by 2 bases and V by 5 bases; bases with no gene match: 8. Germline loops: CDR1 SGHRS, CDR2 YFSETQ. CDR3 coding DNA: TGCGCCAGCAGGTCTCAGGGGGCGAGGAACTATGGCTACACCTTC. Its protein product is CASRSQGARNYGYTF. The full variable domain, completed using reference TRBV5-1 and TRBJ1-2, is KAGVTQTPRYLIKTRGQQVTLSCSPISGHRSVSWYQQTPGQGLQFLFEYFSETQRNKGNFPGRFSGRQFSNSRSEMNVSTLELGDSALYLCASRSQGARNYGYTFGSGTRLTVV.

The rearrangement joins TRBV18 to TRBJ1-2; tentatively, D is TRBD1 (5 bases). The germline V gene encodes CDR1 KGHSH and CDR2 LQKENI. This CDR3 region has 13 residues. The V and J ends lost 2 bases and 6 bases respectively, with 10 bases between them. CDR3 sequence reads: CASSPSEGDGYTF. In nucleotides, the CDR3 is TGTGCCAGCTCACCATCAGAAGGGGATGGCTACACCTTC.

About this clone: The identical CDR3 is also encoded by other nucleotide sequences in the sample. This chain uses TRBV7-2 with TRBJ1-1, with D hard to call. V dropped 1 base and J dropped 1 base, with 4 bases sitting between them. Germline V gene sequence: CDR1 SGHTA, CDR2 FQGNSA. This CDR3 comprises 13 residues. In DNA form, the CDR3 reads TGTGCCAGCAGCTTAGACAGGAACACTGAAGCTTTCTTT. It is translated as CASSLDRNTEAFF.

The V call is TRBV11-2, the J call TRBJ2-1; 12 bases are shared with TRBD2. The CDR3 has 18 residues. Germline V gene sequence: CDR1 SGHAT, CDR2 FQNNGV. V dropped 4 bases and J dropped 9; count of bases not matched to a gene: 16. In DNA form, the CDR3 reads TGTGCCAGCAGCTCGGTGAGGTCAGGGCTAGCGGGAGGGTCTGAGCAGTTCTTC. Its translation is CASSSVRSGLAGGSEQFF. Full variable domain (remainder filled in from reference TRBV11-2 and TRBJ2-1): EAGVAQSPRYKIIEKRQSVAFWCNPISGHATLYWYQQILGQGPKLLIQFQNNGVVDDSQLPKDRFSAERLKGVDSTLKIQPAKLEDSAVYLCASSSVRSGLAGGSEQFFGPGTRLTVL.

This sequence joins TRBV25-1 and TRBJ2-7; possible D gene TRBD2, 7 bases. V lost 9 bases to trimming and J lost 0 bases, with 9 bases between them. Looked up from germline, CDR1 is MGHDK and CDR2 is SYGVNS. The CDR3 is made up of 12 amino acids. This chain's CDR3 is CASGGASYEQYF. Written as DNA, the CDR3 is TGTGCCAGTGGGGGGGCCTCCTACGAGCAGTACTTC.

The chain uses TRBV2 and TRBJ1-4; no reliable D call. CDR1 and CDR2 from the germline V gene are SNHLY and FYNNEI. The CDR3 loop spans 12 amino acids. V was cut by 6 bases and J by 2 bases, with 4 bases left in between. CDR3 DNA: TGTGCCAGCAGGGTGACTAATGAAAAACTGTTTTTT. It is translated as CASRVTNEKLFF. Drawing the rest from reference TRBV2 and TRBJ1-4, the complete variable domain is EPEVTQTPSHQVTQMGQEVILRCVPISNHLYFYWYRQILGQKVEFLVSFYNNEISEKSEIFDDQFSVERPDGSNFTLKIRSTKLEDSAMYFCASRVTNEKLFFGSGTQLSVL.

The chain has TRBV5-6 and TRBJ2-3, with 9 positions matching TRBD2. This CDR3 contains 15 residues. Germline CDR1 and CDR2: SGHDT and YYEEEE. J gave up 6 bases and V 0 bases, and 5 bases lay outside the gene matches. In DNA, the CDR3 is TGTGCCAGCAGCTTGGATAGCGGGAGTGGTGATACGCAGTATTTT. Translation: CASSLDSGSGDTQYF.

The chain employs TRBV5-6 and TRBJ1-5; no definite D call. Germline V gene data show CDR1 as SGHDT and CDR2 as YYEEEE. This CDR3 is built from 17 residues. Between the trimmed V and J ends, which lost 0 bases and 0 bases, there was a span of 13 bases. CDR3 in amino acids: CASSLARHFYSNQPQHF. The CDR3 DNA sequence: TGTGCCAGCAGCTTGGCCAGGCACTTTTATAGCAATCAGCCCCAGCATTTT. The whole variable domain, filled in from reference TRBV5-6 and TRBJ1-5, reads DAGVTQSPTHLIKTRGQQVTLRCSPKSGHDTVSWYQQALGQGPQFIFQYYEEEERQRGNFPDRFSGHQFPNYSSELNVNALLLGDSALYLCASSLARHFYSNQPQHFGDGTRLSIL.

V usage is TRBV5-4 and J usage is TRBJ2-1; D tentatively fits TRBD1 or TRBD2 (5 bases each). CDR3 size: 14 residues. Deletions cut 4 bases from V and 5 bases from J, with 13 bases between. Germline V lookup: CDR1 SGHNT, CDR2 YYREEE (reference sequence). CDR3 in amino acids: CASSMGPSNNEQFF. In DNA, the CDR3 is TGTGCCAGCAGCATGGGACCGAGTAACAATGAGCAGTTCTTC.

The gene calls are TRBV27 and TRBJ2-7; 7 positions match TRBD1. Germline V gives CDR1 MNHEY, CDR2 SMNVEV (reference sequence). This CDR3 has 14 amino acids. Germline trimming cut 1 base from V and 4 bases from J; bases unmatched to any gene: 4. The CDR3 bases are TGTGCCAGCAGTTTATTGGGACAGTTTTACGAGCAGTACTTC. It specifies CASSLLGQFYEQYF.

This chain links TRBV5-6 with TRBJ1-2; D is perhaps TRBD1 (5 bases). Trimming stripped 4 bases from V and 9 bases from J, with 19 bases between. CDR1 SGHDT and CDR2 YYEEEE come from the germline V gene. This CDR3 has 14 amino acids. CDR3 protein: CASSLTSQGASYTF. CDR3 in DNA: TGTGCCAGCAGCCTAACTTCGCAGGGTGCAAGCTACACCTTC.

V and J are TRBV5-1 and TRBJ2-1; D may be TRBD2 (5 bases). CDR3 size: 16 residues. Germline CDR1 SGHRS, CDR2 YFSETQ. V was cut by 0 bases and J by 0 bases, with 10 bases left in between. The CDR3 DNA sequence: TGCGCCAGCAGCTTGGCCTCTCGGGGCTCCTACAATGAGCAGTTCTTC. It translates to CASSLASRGSYNEQFF.

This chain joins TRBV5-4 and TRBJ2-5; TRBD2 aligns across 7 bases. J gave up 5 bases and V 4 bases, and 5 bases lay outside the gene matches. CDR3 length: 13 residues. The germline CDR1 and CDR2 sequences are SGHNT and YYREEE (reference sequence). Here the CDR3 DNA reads TGTGCCAGCAGCCCCTGGGGAGGGGAGACCCAGTACTTC. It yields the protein CASSPWGGETQYF.

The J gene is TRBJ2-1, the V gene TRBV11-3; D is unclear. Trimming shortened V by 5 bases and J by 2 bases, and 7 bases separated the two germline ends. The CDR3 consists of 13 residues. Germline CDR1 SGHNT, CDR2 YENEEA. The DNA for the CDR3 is TGTGCCAGCAGCACCCGGACCTACAATGAGCAGTTCTTC. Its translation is CASSTRTYNEQFF.

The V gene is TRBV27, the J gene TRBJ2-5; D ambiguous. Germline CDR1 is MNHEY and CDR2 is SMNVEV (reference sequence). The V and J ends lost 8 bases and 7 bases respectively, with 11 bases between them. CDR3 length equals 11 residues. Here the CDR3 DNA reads TGTGCCAGCGAACGTGATCGGACCCAGTACTTC. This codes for CASERDRTQYF.